The next 8 T cell receptor beta chains were all read from a single sample in a study of blood T cells in healthy people across ages. Combining a sample-barcoded 5' primer with a J-beta primer mix, a second PCR ran for 7 to 11 cycles. TCRdb re-called the 5' RACE reads through MiXCR, storing one row per CDR3 protein. Of about 900,000 distinct CDR3 sequences detected, roughly 48% appear once; the ten largest clones hold 13%. The specimen was blood. The source of these receptors is a man younger than 40 in good health.

This clonotype was seen a handful of times. This chain joins TRBV29-1 and TRBJ1-4; tentative D call: TRBD1 (5 bases). V was clipped by 7 bases and J by 0 bases, with 24 bases between them. The CDR3 extends over 18 amino acids. Germline-derived CDR1 and CDR2 are SQVTM and ANQGSEA. The CDR3 bases are TGCAGCGCCATTCGGGGGACGGGTCAATCGGCAACTAATGAAAAACTGTTTTTT. This encodes CSAIRGTGQSATNEKLFF.

This clonotype came up a few times. Written as DNA, the CDR3 is TGTGCCAGCAGCCAAGATCGGGGTGGGTCGATTAACCAAGAGACCCAGTACTTC. It is translated as CASSQDRGGSINQETQYF. This chain uses TRBV3-1 with TRBJ2-5; TRBD2 is a possible D gene (5 bases). There are 18 residues in the CDR3. V was trimmed by 0 bases and J by 0 bases, leaving 17 bases between them. Germline loops: CDR1 LGHDT, CDR2 YNNKEL (reference sequence).

The table lists this clonotype with a few counts. The V call is TRBV24-1, the J call TRBJ2-1, with TRBD2 as a possible D gene (5 bases). V dropped 1 base and J dropped 10 bases, with 10 bases sitting between them. This CDR3 has 13 residues. Germline CDR1 KGHDR, CDR2 SFDVKD. CDR3 sequence (DNA): TGTGCCACCAGTGATTTCGAGGGTACCGAGCAGTTCTTC. Amino acid sequence: CATSDFEGTEQFF.

V gene TRBV7-2 combines with J gene TRBJ2-3; 7 positions agree with TRBD2. V was clipped by 4 bases and J by 6 bases; unmatched bases: 7. Per germline, CDR1 SGHTA and CDR2 FQGNSA. The CDR3 sequence is 14 residues long. The DNA of the CDR3 is TGTGCCAGCAGCTCAGGACTAGGGGAGGATACGCAGTATTTT. Amino acid sequence: CASSSGLGEDTQYF.

This sequence joins TRBV4-1 and TRBJ2-7; no clear D gene. Trimming left V 1 base short and J 5 bases short, with 21 bases between. There are 17 residues in the CDR3. Germline V gene lookup returns CDR1 MGHRA and CDR2 YSYEKL. CDR3: CASSQVEGPQTADEQYF. The CDR3 nucleotides are TGCGCCAGCAGCCAAGTAGAAGGACCCCAAACTGCAGACGAGCAGTACTTC.

The chain carries TRBV10-3 and TRBJ2-7, with D possibly matching TRBD2 (6 bases). V was cut by 8 bases and J by 7 bases, with 15 bases left in between. CDR1 is ENHRY and CDR2 is SYGVKD in the germline V gene. This CDR3 is built from 12 residues. CDR3 coding DNA: TGTGCCATCGGTGGAGGGCAAAAGGAGCAGTACTTC. Its translation: CAIGGGQKEQYF.

This clonotype was seen a few times. The chain links TRBV5-1 to TRBJ2-3, with D maybe TRBD2 (5 bases). Looked up from germline, CDR1 is SGHRS and CDR2 is YFSETQ. With 0 bases removed from V and 2 bases from J, the gap between germline ends came to 13 bases. This CDR3 comprises 16 residues. The CDR3 is CASSLGGLGNTDTQYF. CDR3 nucleotides: TGCGCCAGCAGCTTGGGAGGGTTAGGAAACACAGATACGCAGTATTTT.

The V and J genes are TRBV20-1 and TRBJ2-1, with TRBD2 matching over 14 bases. V shed 3 bases, J shed 2 bases, and the junction held 3 bases outside the gene matches. The CDR3 is 16 amino acids. The germline CDR1 and CDR2 sequences are DFQATT and SNEGSKA (reference sequence). The DNA of the CDR3 is TGCAGTGCTAGGGGGACTAGCGGGAGTCCCTACAATGAGCAGTTCTTC. Its translation is CSARGTSGSPYNEQFF.